This T cell receptor beta chain was captured in a study of Graves' ophthalmopathy and Graves' hyperthyroidism. Germline values: CDR1 LNHDA, CDR2 SQIVND (reference sequence). The CDR3 is 16 residues long. V lost 5 bases, J lost 1 base, and 17 bases lay in between. Pregnant or lactating patients and those with other autoimmune diseases or uncontrolled infections were excluded. From RNA, the CDR3 regions of TCR beta chains were amplified and sequenced. RT-PCR was first run with HTBI primers, then multiplex PCR in a second round. TCRdb independently ran MiXCR on the multiplex PCR reads; one entry per CDR3 protein. The sample yields roughly 700,000 distinct CDR3 sequences, roughly two fifths seen once. Whole-study findings and limits: Appearing in blood as well were most expanded thyroid clonotypes above 0.001 frequency. At 65% to 71% sensitivity and approximately 72% specificity, the model predicted progression of the ophthalmopathy.

Many counts were recorded for this clonotype. Its antigen is still unknown. The source of this sequence is an adult man with Graves' ophthalmopathy. V is TRBV19 and J is TRBJ1-1; maybe TRBD1 (5 bases). The sample consisted of peripheral blood. CDR3 nucleotide sequence: TGTGCCAGTAGTCCTCAACGGGGGACGGGGAACACTGAAGCTTTCTTT. Its translation is CASSPQRGTGNTEAFF.